The 18 T cell receptor beta chains below all came from one sample that was sequenced in a study of molecular identifiers for immune sequencing clone quantification. TCRdb reanalysed the PCR reads using MiXCR and keeps one entry per CDR3 protein. The sample lists around 460,000 distinct CDR3 sequences, around 21% occurring once. The sequenced sample was naive CD8+ T cells from blood, with Jurkat cell RNA spiked in. Indicated subset: FACS-sorted CD8+CD4-CCR7+CD45RA+ naive T cells. The receptors stem from a human donor in good health. Some libraries in this study had Jurkat cell RNA spiked in.

The rearrangement joins TRBV9 to TRBJ1-4, with D tentatively TRBD1 (5 bases). The CDR3 contains 17 residues. Looked up from germline, CDR1 is SGDLS and CDR2 is YYNGEE. Trimming took 0 bases from V and 0 from J, leaving 12 bases between them. The chain's CDR3 is CASSVGQQISTNEKLFF. The DNA of the CDR3 is TGTGCCAGCAGCGTAGGACAGCAGATATCAACTAATGAAAAACTGTTTTTT.

With respect to this clonotype: A much larger clone is a single base away; this may be a read error. The chain employs TRBV4-2 and TRBJ2-7, with D perhaps TRBD2 (6 bases). V dropped 3 bases and J dropped 9 bases, with 9 bases sitting between them. This CDR3 spans 11 amino acids. CDR1 and CDR2 (germline): LGHNA, YNFKEQ. CDR3 coding DNA: TGTGCCAGCAGCCAGGTGGGAGGGCAGTACTTC. Translation gives CASSQVGGQYF.

The chain employs TRBV11-2 and TRBJ2-5; 9 bases are a match to TRBD2. Per the germline V gene, CDR1 is SGHAT and CDR2 is FQNNGV. The CDR3 is 19 amino acids. The V segment lost 2 bases and the J segment 2 bases; nucleotides outside the gene matches: 15. Written as DNA, the CDR3 is TGTGCCAGCAGCTTAATATTGGATGGGGCTAGCGGGGAACAAGAGACCCAGTACTTC. This translates into CASSLILDGASGEQETQYF. The variable domain in full, completed from reference TRBV11-2 and TRBJ2-5, reads EAGVAQSPRYKIIEKRQSVAFWCNPISGHATLYWYQQILGQGPKLLIQFQNNGVVDDSQLPKDRFSAERLKGVDSTLKIQPAKLEDSAVYLCASSLILDGASGEQETQYFGPGTRLLVL.

V usage is TRBV27 and J usage is TRBJ2-7, with D perhaps matching TRBD1 (6 bases). The ends were cut back, 5 bases at V and 2 bases at J, with 13 bases in the middle. The CDR3 sequence is 14 residues long. Germline-derived CDR1 and CDR2 are MNHEY and SMNVEV (reference sequence). The DNA of the CDR3 is TGTGCCAGCAGTACGACAGGTGGTGCCTACGAGCAGTACTTC. Residues: CASSTTGGAYEQYF.

In the case of this clonotype: Germline is not matched at one junction end, which may reflect a read error. J is TRBJ1-6 and V is TRBV6-5; D may be TRBD1 (6 bases). The CDR3 contains 13 residues. Germline V CDR1 and CDR2: MNHEY, SVGAGI. The CDR3 DNA follows: TGCGCCAGCAGATCAGGGGTCGGATCACCCCTCCACTTT. Amino acid sequence: CASRSGVGSPLHF.

This clonotype has only a few counts. The J gene is TRBJ1-3, the V gene TRBV5-6; TRBD1 matches at 9 bases. This CDR3 contains 16 residues. Germline V lookup: CDR1 SGHDT, CDR2 YYEEEE. J gave up 0 bases and V 3 bases, and 4 bases lay outside the gene matches. The CDR3 reads CASSWGTGSSGNTIYF. CDR3 DNA sequence: TGTGCCAGCAGCTGGGGGACAGGGAGCTCTGGAAACACCATATATTTT. Filled out from reference TRBV5-6 and TRBJ1-3, the complete variable domain reads DAGVTQSPTHLIKTRGQQVTLRCSPKSGHDTVSWYQQALGQGPQFIFQYYEEEERQRGNFPDRFSGHQFPNYSSELNVNALLLGDSALYLCASSWGTGSSGNTIYFGEGSWLTVV.

The chain combines TRBV19 with TRBJ2-1; D is uncertain. V was cut by 3 bases and J by 9 bases, with 12 bases left in between. The CDR3 length is 13 residues. Germline CDR1 reads LNHDA; CDR2 reads SQIVND (reference sequence). CDR3 nucleotides: TGTGCCAGTAGTATGGCAGAACGGAGTGAGCAGTTCTTC. Translating gives CASSMAERSEQFF.

In its sample, this clonotype was seen a few times. The chain recombines TRBV29-1 with TRBJ2-7; 7 nucleotides line up with TRBD1. V lost 2 bases to trimming and J lost 7 bases; unmatched junction nucleotides: 14. CDR1 is SQVTM, CDR2 ANQGSEA, per germline. The CDR3 sequence is 15 residues long. The CDR3 loop reads CSVELVGTADGEQYF. DNA for the CDR3: TGCAGCGTTGAATTAGTCGGGACAGCTGATGGTGAGCAGTACTTC.

CDR3 amino acids: CASSPLAGGLWNEQFF. The CDR3 DNA reads as TGTGCCAGCAGTCCACTCGCGGGGGGGCTGTGGAATGAGCAGTTCTTC. V usage is TRBV6-2 or TRBV6-3 and J usage is TRBJ2-1, with 9 bases fitting TRBD2. Germline V gene data show CDR1 as MNHEY and CDR2 as SVGEGT. V was pared by 5 bases and J by 7 bases, with 12 bases of the junction left unmatched. The length of the CDR3 is 16 residues.

This chain connects TRBV30 to TRBJ2-7, with no clear D. This CDR3 has 14 residues. V lost 3 bases and J lost 2, with 14 bases in between. The germline V gene encodes CDR1 GTSNPN and CDR2 SVGIG (reference sequence). The chain's CDR3 is CAWSNMGMTYEQYF. Here the CDR3 DNA reads TGTGCCTGGAGCAACATGGGAATGACCTACGAGCAGTACTTC.

The rearrangement links TRBV30 to TRBJ1-1; D perhaps matches TRBD1 (5 bases). Per germline, CDR1 GTSNPN and CDR2 SVGIG (reference sequence). The CDR3 is 14 residues long. The ends were cut back, 0 bases at V and 4 bases at J, with 12 bases in the middle. CDR3 residues: CAWSVVSGTTEAFF. In nucleotides, the CDR3 is TGTGCCTGGAGTGTAGTATCAGGGACCACTGAAGCTTTCTTT.

The genes are TRBV13 and TRBJ2-7, with 8 bases fitting TRBD1. This CDR3 contains 13 residues. Germline V lookup: CDR1 PRHDT, CDR2 FYEKMQ (reference sequence). V shed 5 bases, J shed 9 bases, and the junction held 9 bases outside the gene matches. CDR3 nucleotide sequence: TGTGCCAGCAGCCCAGGACAGGGCCTGGTGCAGTACTTC. It is translated as CASSPGQGLVQYF.

The gene calls are TRBV27 and TRBJ2-7, with D possibly TRBD1 on 6 matching bases. Deletions cut 6 bases from V and 4 bases from J, with 13 bases between. Germline V gene sequence: CDR1 MNHEY, CDR2 SMNVEV (reference sequence). CDR3 size: 13 residues. CDR3 sequence reads: CASSLTGLYEQYF. CDR3 DNA: TGTGCCAGCAGCTTGACAGGCCTTTACGAGCAGTACTTC.

On this clonotype itself: A clone one base away is much larger, so this may be a read error. The chain recombines TRBV6-5 with TRBJ1-1, with D perhaps TRBD1 (5 bases). CDR3 length: 15 amino acids. In germline, CDR1 is MNHEY, CDR2 SVGAGI. Between the trimmed V and J ends, which lost 2 bases and 1 base, there was a span of 11 bases. CDR3 nucleotides: TGTGCCAGCAGTTACGATGACGGGGGGAACACTGAAGCTTTCTTT. Its protein product is CASSYDDGGNTEAFF.

This clonotype was seen ten or more times. This sequence joins TRBV5-1 and TRBJ1-4; no reliable D call. The CDR3 totals 15 residues. Germline V lookup: CDR1 SGHRS, CDR2 YFSETQ. The germline V and J ends were trimmed by 0 bases and 7 bases, with 13 bases remaining between them. The CDR3 spells CASSLDPLQREKLFF. The CDR3 DNA reads TGCGCCAGCAGCTTGGATCCACTCCAGCGTGAAAAACTGTTTTTT.

This clonotype was recorded many times. The J gene is TRBJ2-5, the V gene TRBV28, with a possible D match to TRBD2 (5 bases). V lost 5 bases and J lost 9, with 16 bases in between. This CDR3 comprises 13 residues. Germline V gives CDR1 MDHEN, CDR2 SYDVKM. CDR3 loop: CASSPRDTGPQYF. Written as DNA, the CDR3 is TGTGCCAGCAGTCCCCGGGATACCGGGCCCCAGTACTTC.

The table lists this clonotype with many counts. The chain employs TRBV7-2 and TRBJ1-1, with TRBD1 as a possible D gene (6 bases). Germline CDR1 SGHTA, CDR2 FQGNSA. This CDR3 comprises 14 residues. V lost 4 bases to trimming and J lost 1 base, with 10 bases between them. The CDR3 here is CASSSLQGNTEAFF. Written as DNA, the CDR3 is TGTGCCAGCAGCTCGTTACAGGGGAACACTGAAGCTTTCTTT. The full variable domain, its missing parts supplied by reference TRBV7-2 and TRBJ1-1, is GAGVSQSPSNKVTEKGKDVELRCDPISGHTALYWYRQSLGQGLEFLIYFQGNSAPDKSGLPSDRFSAERTGGSVSTLTIQRTQQEDSAVYLCASSSLQGNTEAFFGQGTRLTVV.

A few counts support this clonotype. The chain combines TRBV19 with TRBJ1-6; tentative D call: TRBD1 (5 bases). Germline lookup yields CDR1 LNHDA and CDR2 SQIVND (reference sequence). The V gene lost 6 bases and the J gene lost 4 bases, with 13 bases spanning the gap. There are 15 residues in the CDR3. The CDR3 is CASRTRDGYNSPLHF. The CDR3 DNA is TGTGCCAGTAGGACTCGGGACGGATATAATTCACCCCTCCACTTT.